This T cell receptor (beta chain) came from a study of cytomegalovirus exposure and HLA in healthy donors. Study-wide results and caveats: It was confirmed in vitro that a few of the CMV-associated chains were specific for CMV antigens.

Germline values: CDR1 SEHNR, CDR2 FQNEAQ (reference sequence). The CDR3 is 15 residues long. Trimming shortened V by 1 base and J by 3 bases, and 13 bases separated the two germline ends. As to this clone: The target antigen is unknown.

Researchers ran the PCR with 60 Vbeta and 13 Jbeta primers. This table comes from immunoSEQ multiplex PCR, and its TCRdb copy is limited to in-frame clones, with some not included. The sample holds about 120,000 clones, around 77% seen once. The material sequenced was PBMCs. The receptor was derived from a man aged 40-49 years in good health and CMV-seropositive. The chain combines TRBV7-9 with TRBJ2-7; a possible D gene is TRBD2 (6 bases). Written as DNA, the CDR3 is TGTGCCAGCAGCTTAGGTCTAGCGTCGGGCTACGAGCAGTACTTC. Residues: CASSLGLASGYEQYF.